The rows below give T cell receptor beta chains drawn from one sample of a study of blood T cells in healthy people across ages. Each CDR3 protein is one row after TCRdb ran MiXCR on the 5' RACE reads. The data hold 540,000 or so distinct CDR3 sequences, with about 24% observed a single time. The same sample was also used in a study of T cells of mothers and their children.

The source material was blood. These receptors originate from a boy aged 10-17 years in good health. The CDR3 runs from the conserved cysteine through the conserved F or W. A D gene is named only where the DNA matches it firmly. The listing skips clone size in some rows; elsewhere it reads once, few, many or a size class.

v_call,j_call,d_call,clone_size,cdr3_nt,cdr3_aa
TRBV25-1,TRBJ2-3,TRBD2,.,TGTGCCAGCAGTGGCGTTCGACTAGCGGCAGATACGCAGTATTTT,CASSGVRLAADTQYF
TRBV7-2,TRBJ1-5,.,.,TGTGCCAGCAGCTTATATGTGGTAGCGGGGCCCCAGCATTTT,CASSLYVVAGPQHF
TRBV29-1,TRBJ2-2,TRBD2,.,TGCAGCGCGGAGGGAGGGGACACCGGGGAGCTGTTTTTT,CSAEGGDTGELFF
TRBV4-2,TRBJ1-2,.,few,TGTGCCAGCAGCCAAGACGCCCCCGGCAATGGCTACACCTTC,CASSQDAPGNGYTF
TRBV4-1,TRBJ2-7,.,.,TGCGCCAGCAGCCAACCGGGGAGATTCTACGAGCAGTACTTC,CASSQPGRFYEQYF
TRBV30,TRBJ2-7,TRBD2,.,TGTGCCTGGAGTGTACGTCCGGGACTAGCGGGGCTATCCTACGAGCAGTACTTC,CAWSVRPGLAGLSYEQYF
TRBV7-9,TRBJ1-2,.,few,TGTGCCAGCAGTCAAGACCACAGGGTTCCCCATTACGGCTACACCTTC,CASSQDHRVPHYGYTF
TRBV28,TRBJ2-1,TRBD2,.,TGTGCCAGCAGTTTGGGACTAGCGAATTACAATGAGCAGTTCTTC,CASSLGLANYNEQFF
TRBV7-9,TRBJ2-1,.,.,TGTGCCAGCAGCGGGTCCTTTGACGTCTACAATGAGCAGTTCTTC,CASSGSFDVYNEQFF
TRBV18,TRBJ2-5,TRBD1,.,TGTGCCAGCTCACAGACAGGGGGCACGAAGACCCAGTACTTC,CASSQTGGTKTQYF
TRBV27,TRBJ2-7,.,.,TGTGCCAGCAGCTTGTCGGGTTGGGTACCCTACGAGCAGTACTTC,CASSLSGWVPYEQYF
TRBV4-3,TRBJ2-3,TRBD2,.,TGCGCCAGCAGCCAGTTACTAGCGGGAGGTTCGGATACGCAGTATTTT,CASSQLLAGGSDTQYF
TRBV6-6,TRBJ2-5,TRBD1,.,TGTGCCAGCAGGGGGACAGGGGGCGCCTTCGAGACCCAGTACTTC,CASRGTGGAFETQYF
TRBV7-2,TRBJ2-5,.,few,TGTGCCAGCAGCTTAGCCAGGCTACAAGAGACCCAGTACTTC,CASSLARLQETQYF
TRBV28,TRBJ2-3,.,.,TGTGCCAGCAGGCAACCTTCCTCAGATACGCAGTATTTT,CASRQPSSDTQYF
TRBV20-1,TRBJ1-3,TRBD1,.,TGCAGTGCTAACCCGGCCTGGGGACAGGGCGGTGAGGATGGGAACACCATATATTTT,CSANPAWGQGGEDGNTIYF
TRBV9,TRBJ2-7,TRBD2,.,TGTGCCAGCAGCGTAGAGGGGACTAGCGGGGACGAGCAGTACTTC,CASSVEGTSGDEQYF
TRBV9,TRBJ2-3,.,.,TGTGCCAGCAGCGTCCCGCCGACAGATACGCAGTATTTT,CASSVPPTDTQYF
TRBV6-5,TRBJ2-5,TRBD1,few,TGTGCCAGCAGTTACGACGAGATAATGACAGGGCCCCAAGAGACCCAGTACTTC,CASSYDEIMTGPQETQYF
TRBV5-1,TRBJ1-2,.,few,TGCGCCAGCGGTAACGGGACGTCTAACTATGGCTACACCTTC,CASGNGTSNYGYTF
TRBV30,TRBJ2-1,TRBD2,.,TGTGCCTGGTCCGGACTAGCGGGAGGGCCCTCCTACAATGAGCAGTTCTTC,CAWSGLAGGPSYNEQFF
TRBV4-3,TRBJ2-5,TRBD1,.,TGCGCCAGCAGCCAGGGGACAGGGCAAGAGACCCAGTACTTC,CASSQGTGQETQYF
TRBV7-6,TRBJ2-5,TRBD2,few,TGTGCCAGCAGCCGGATAGGCGGGGGAGAGACCCAGTACTTC,CASSRIGGGETQYF
TRBV28,TRBJ2-7,.,few,TGTGCCAGCAGTATCTTGCGGGTTAACTACGAGCAGTACTTC,CASSILRVNYEQYF
TRBV7-2,TRBJ1-1,.,few,TGTGCCAGCAGCCCTACGGGGGGCGCGTACACTGAAGCTTTCTTT,CASSPTGGAYTEAFF
TRBV4-3,TRBJ2-5,TRBD2,.,TGCGCCAGCAGCCAAGAGGCTAGCGGGAAAGAGACCCAGTACTTC,CASSQEASGKETQYF
TRBV11-1,TRBJ2-7,TRBD1,few,TGTGCCAGCAGCCGATGGACAGGCTTAGGAGGGCAGTACTTC,CASSRWTGLGGQYF
TRBV6-6,TRBJ1-1,.,few,TGTGCCAGCAGTATAGGGATGAACACTGAAGCTTTCTTT,CASSIGMNTEAFF
TRBV7-9,TRBJ2-1,.,few,TGTGCCAGCAGCCCGGTGGAGGGACGGTCCTACAATGAGCAGTTCTTC,CASSPVEGRSYNEQFF
TRBV27,TRBJ2-2,.,few,TGTGCCAGCAGTGACATCAGGAACACCGGGGAGCTGTTTTTT,CASSDIRNTGELFF
TRBV4-3,TRBJ2-1,.,many,TGCGCCAGCAGCCGTGGAGGGGCCTACAATGAGCAGTTCTTC,CASSRGGAYNEQFF
TRBV7-3,TRBJ1-1,.,.,TGTGCCACCTCCTCGCCAGGCACTGAAACTTTCTTT,CATSSPGTETFF
TRBV6-5,TRBJ1-2,.,.,TGTGCCAGCAGTTACTCCGGGGCATACAGCTACACCTTC,CASSYSGAYSYTF
TRBV29-1,TRBJ1-2,.,once,TGCAGCGTTGAACAGGACTATGGCTACACCTTC,CSVEQDYGYTF
TRBV10-2,TRBJ2-5,TRBD1,.,TGCGCCAGCAGTTTCTCCGAGAGAGAGGGACAGTACCAAGAGACCCAGTACTTC,CASSFSEREGQYQETQYF
TRBV5-1,TRBJ2-5,.,many,TGCGCCAGCAGCTTGAGCAGGCCCCAAGAGACCCAGTACTTC,CASSLSRPQETQYF
TRBV9,TRBJ2-7,.,.,TGTGCCAGCAGCGTAGGAACGGGACCCTTCTACGAGCAGTACTTC,CASSVGTGPFYEQYF
TRBV7-2,TRBJ2-3,TRBD2,few,TGTGCCAGCAGCAGGACTAGCGGGGGCAGCACAGATACGCAGTATTTT,CASSRTSGGSTDTQYF
TRBV2,TRBJ2-5,.,few,TGTGCCAGCAGATCAGTGGCAGGGACCCAGTACTTC,CASRSVAGTQYF
TRBV27,TRBJ1-2,.,few,TGTGCCAGCAGTATTGTGGGCGGACCAGCCCCTGGCTACACCTTC,CASSIVGGPAPGYTF
TRBV5-5,TRBJ1-5,.,.,TGTGCCAGCAGCCCAGGCGGGACAAACAATCAGCCCCAGCATTTT,CASSPGGTNNQPQHF
TRBV4-3,TRBJ2-5,TRBD2,few,TGCGCCAGCAGCCAAGATTGGGCTAGCGGGAGGGCCGGTGAGCAGTACTTC,CASSQDWASGRAGEQYF
TRBV3-1,TRBJ2-1,.,few,TGTGCCAGCAGCCAATCGGAGGGTTACAATGAGCAGTTCTTC,CASSQSEGYNEQFF
TRBV21-1,TRBJ2-5,.,few,TGTGCCAGCAGCAAAGGGTGGAGGGCCCAAGAGACCCAGTACTTC,CASSKGWRAQETQYF
TRBV4-3,TRBJ2-2,TRBD1,.,TGCGCCAGCAGCCAATCGACAGGGACGCGCGTGGAGCTGTTTTTT,CASSQSTGTRVELFF
TRBV19,TRBJ1-5,.,.,TGTGCCAGTGGAACGGGTAGGACGGCCGCCCGGGTGGATCAGCCCCAGCATTTT,CASGTGRTAARVDQPQHF